The clone carrying this T cell receptor beta chain turned up a few times. What it recognizes is unknown. This CDR3 spans 16 amino acids. After removal of 6 bases from V and 2 bases from J, the junction contained 10 bases not matched to a gene. TCRdb analysed the 5' RACE reads with MiXCR anew, one entry per CDR3 protein. The table lists roughly 510,000 distinct CDR3 sequences, 17% of them singletons, with roughly 7.8% in the top ten. These data belong to a study of T-cell memory formation after mild COVID-19. General observations from the study: Second-wave clones that peaked on day 37 lacked confirmed SARS-CoV-2 specificity. Pre-infection memory already had some responding clones, implying cross-reactive memory joined.

The specimen sequenced was PBMCs or a T cell subset sorted from them (not recorded which). This clonotype was obtained from an adult woman who had mild COVID-19 (a few samples of this study predate the infection). Cell type and time point are not known. The J gene is TRBJ2-5, the V gene TRBV12-3 or TRBV12-4, with 9 nucleotides matching TRBD2. In DNA form, the CDR3 reads TGTGCCAGCAGGGAAACGACTAGCGGACCACAAGAGACCCAGTACTTC. Its protein product is CASRETTSGPQETQYF.